This section outlines one T cell receptor beta chain sequence together with its context. The data originate from a study of blood T cell repertoires in COVID-19. Study-wide background: Samples of COVID-19 (acute and convalescent) were obtained from the United States, Italy and Spain. Sources were T cells, B-cell-depleted T cells, or PBMCs; the material itself was cDNA or gDNA.

During active infection, Seattle patients enrolled and were then monitored through disease. In the authors' methods: Amplification of reference gene primers provided the estimated nucleated cell counts. This table comes from immunoSEQ multiplex PCR, and its TCRdb copy is limited to in-frame clones, with some not included. D and trimming come from the DNA, and the V and J calls and clone size come from that table. This table has more than 300,000 clones, over 75% appearing once. The germline gives CDR1 LGHDT, CDR2 YNNKEL (reference sequence). Trimming at V came to 4 bases and at J to 10 bases, leaving 11 bases not matched to a gene. The CDR3 sequence is 16 residues long.

What was sequenced was peripheral blood. This sequence was found in a woman in her twenties or thirties with COVID-19, enrolled during active disease. This sequence joins TRBV3-1 (or the pseudogene TRBV3-2) and TRBJ1-6, with 9 bases that match TRBD1. The CDR3 DNA reads TGTGCCAGCAGCCTAATGACAGGGGGACGAGGATCACCCCTCCACTTT. Translation gives CASSLMTGGRGSPLHF.